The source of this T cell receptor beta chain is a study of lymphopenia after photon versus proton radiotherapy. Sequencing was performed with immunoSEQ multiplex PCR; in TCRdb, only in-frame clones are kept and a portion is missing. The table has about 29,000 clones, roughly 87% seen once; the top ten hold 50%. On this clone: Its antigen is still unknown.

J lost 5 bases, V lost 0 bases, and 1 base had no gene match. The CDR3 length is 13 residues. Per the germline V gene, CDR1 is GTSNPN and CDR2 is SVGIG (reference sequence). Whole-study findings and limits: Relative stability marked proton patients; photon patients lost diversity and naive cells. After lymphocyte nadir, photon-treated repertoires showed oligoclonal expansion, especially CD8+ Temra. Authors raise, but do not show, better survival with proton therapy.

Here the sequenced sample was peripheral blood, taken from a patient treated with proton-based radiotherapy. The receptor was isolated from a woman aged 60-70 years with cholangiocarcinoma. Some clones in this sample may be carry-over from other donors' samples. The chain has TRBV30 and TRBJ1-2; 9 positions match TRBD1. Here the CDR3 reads CAWSVQGAYGYTF. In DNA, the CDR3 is TGTGCCTGGAGTGTACAGGGGGCTTATGGCTACACCTTC.